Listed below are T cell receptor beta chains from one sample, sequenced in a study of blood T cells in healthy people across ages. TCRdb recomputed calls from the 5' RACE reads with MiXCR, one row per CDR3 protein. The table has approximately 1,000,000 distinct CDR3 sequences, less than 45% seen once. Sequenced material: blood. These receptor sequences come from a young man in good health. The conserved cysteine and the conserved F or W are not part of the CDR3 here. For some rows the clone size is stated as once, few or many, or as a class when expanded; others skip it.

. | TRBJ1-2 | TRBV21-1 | ASTPGGTFLGYGYT
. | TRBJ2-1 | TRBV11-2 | ASSLGLHSGPEQF
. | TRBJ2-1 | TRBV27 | ASSFGGIYEQF
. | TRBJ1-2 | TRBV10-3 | AISGGGFGGYT
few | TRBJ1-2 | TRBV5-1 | ASSSLRDRGQANYGYT
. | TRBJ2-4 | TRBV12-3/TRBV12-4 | ASRKAGAEAKNIQY
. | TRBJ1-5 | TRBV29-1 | SVVLHANQPQH
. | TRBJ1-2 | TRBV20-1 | NAGRRFYGYT
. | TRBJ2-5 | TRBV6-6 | ASSQGMSSYNEQY
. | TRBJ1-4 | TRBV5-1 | ASSLWENEKLF
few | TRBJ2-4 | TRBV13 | ASSPGPTRAKNIQY
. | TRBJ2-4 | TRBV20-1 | SAESGGIAKNIQY
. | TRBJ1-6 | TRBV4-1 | ASSHLGRDRGSPLH
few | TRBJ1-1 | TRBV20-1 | SARGKNRGMNTEAF
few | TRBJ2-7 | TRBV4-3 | ASSQDRTSGESYEQY
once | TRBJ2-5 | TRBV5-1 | ASRGVGYGRETQY
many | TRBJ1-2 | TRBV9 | ASSLHEGRNGYT
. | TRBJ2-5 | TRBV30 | AWSVKGSETQY
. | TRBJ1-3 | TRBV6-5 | ASSYSAGSSLGNTIY
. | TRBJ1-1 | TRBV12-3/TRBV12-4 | ASSLAPTGNTEAF
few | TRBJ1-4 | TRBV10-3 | AISERSGEKLF
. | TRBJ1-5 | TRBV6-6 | ASSYVRGQWPQH
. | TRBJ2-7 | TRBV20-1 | SASSGTGGLDEQY
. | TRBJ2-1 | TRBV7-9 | ASSLVQGINEQF
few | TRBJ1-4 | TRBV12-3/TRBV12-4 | ASRVVGNEKLF
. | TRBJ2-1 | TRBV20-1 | SAPWATIRF
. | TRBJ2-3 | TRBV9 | ASVSGGVWY
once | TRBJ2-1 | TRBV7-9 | ASSLAQGGDDNEQF
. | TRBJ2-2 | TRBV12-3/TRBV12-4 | ASSRSSSRANTGELF
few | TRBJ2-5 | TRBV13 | ASSSIQLQDAPGQGLRGQY
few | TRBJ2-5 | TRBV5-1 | ASSLAQGGQETQY